The clone carrying this TCR beta chain was observed at least ten times. What it binds is not known. Unique molecular identifiers were linked by the library to individual cDNA molecules. TCRdb reanalysed the RACE reads using MiXCR and keeps one entry per CDR3 protein. The table records 110,000 to 150,000 distinct CDR3 sequences, about 11% of them present only once. The sample originates from a study of human T cells and chemical hapten exposure. Overall study: The upper back received 0.01% DPC by patch testing, with results read at 6 days. Slight volume differences across pooled libraries mainly accounted for varying per-sample TCR yields. Whole-study findings and limits: Expanded TCRs created a significantly greater count of big CDR3 similarity clusters than controls did.

Indicated time point: patch test 2, 6 weeks after DPC sensitization. Treatment denoted: therapeutic diphenylcyclopropenone sensitization with weekly scalp DPC. The CDR3 runs to 17 residues. After removal of 0 bases from V and 4 bases from J, the junction contained 11 bases not matched to a gene. CDR1 is LGHNA and CDR2 is YNFKEQ in the germline V gene. The source material was whole blood, sampled in connection with sensitization to the hapten diphenylcyclopropenone (DPC). The TCR sequence derives from a woman aged 50 to 60 with alopecia areata. Some clones in this sample may be carry-over from other donors' samples. The J gene is TRBJ2-7, the V gene TRBV4-2; 8 bases fit TRBD2. CDR3 residues: CASSQDPAAGGKYEQYF. The CDR3 coding sequence is TGTGCCAGCAGCCAAGATCCGGCCGCGGGGGGAAAGTACGAGCAGTACTTC.